The entry below gives a single T cell receptor beta chain sequence along with its context. This specimen belongs to a study of T cells expressing NK-cell markers. Study as a whole: The eight sequenced donors comprised seven who were HCMV-seropositive and one who was seronegative.

CDR3 size: 13 residues. The germline CDR1 and CDR2 sequences are SGHVS and FNYEAQ. UMIs were included in TCR beta cDNA generated by 5'RACE template switching. TCRdb reworked the 5' RACE reads into one entry per CDR3 protein, no DNA. The table for this sample gives some 120,000 distinct CDR3 sequences. The sequence was obtained from a woman aged 18 to 75 in good health. The sample taken for sequencing was blood T cells: a sorted CD56 or NKG2C T cell subset, CD4+ or CD8+ T cells, or bulk PBMC T cells (not recorded which). This sequence joins TRBV7-6 and TRBJ2-1. The CDR3 protein is CASSNDVDNEQFF.